What follows are 5 T cell receptor beta chains derived from one specimen sequenced in a study of identical twins. TCRdb re-derived calls from the 5' RACE reads in MiXCR, one entry per CDR3 protein. The data hold about 700,000 distinct CDR3 sequences, with roughly 6% observed a single time. The sequencing sample was made of naive T cells sorted from blood. These receptors were taken from a man aged 18 to 29 in good health.

There are many counts of this clonotype. The chain employs TRBV15 and TRBJ2-1; 12 nucleotides align to TRBD2. CDR1 and CDR2 (germline): LNHNV, YYDKDF (reference sequence). With V trimmed by 9 bases and J by 1 base, 7 bases remained unmatched. The CDR3 is made up of 16 amino acids. Here the CDR3 reads CATSSGRGRSYNEQFF. The CDR3 DNA sequence: TGTGCCACGTCTAGCGGGAGGGGTAGATCCTACAATGAGCAGTTCTTC. The whole variable domain, remainder taken from reference TRBV15 and TRBJ2-1, is DAMVIQNPRYQVTQFGKPVTLSCSQTLNHNVMYWYQQKSSQAPKLLFHYYDKDFNNEADTPDNFQSRRPNTSFCFLDIRSPGLGDTAMYLCATSSGRGRSYNEQFFGPGTRLTVL.

As concerns this clonotype: A read error may account for a junction end that differs from germline. The V and J genes are TRBV20-1 and TRBJ1-2; D is undetermined. Germline V CDR1 and CDR2: DFQATT, SNEGSKA (reference sequence). The length of the CDR3 is 12 residues. Here the CDR3 DNA reads TGCAGTGCTAGTTCTCGGCAGGCGCCTCCTTTTTTC. Amino acid sequence: CSASSRQAPPFF.

This clonotype showed up many times. The chain joins TRBV20-1 to TRBJ2-5; possibly TRBD2 for D (6 bases). Germline V gene sequence: CDR1 DFQATT, CDR2 SNEGSKA (reference sequence). The CDR3 has 14 residues. V was cut by 3 bases and J by 4 bases, with 15 bases left in between. CDR3 in DNA: TGCAGTGCTAGTATTTTCTACGGGGGAGAGACCCAGTACTTC. Its protein product is CSASIFYGGETQYF.

This clonotype was detected ten times or more. The chain recombines TRBV19 with TRBJ2-1; D uncertain. The germline V gene has CDR1 LNHDA and CDR2 SQIVND (reference sequence). The CDR3 spans 14 residues. V lost 1 base and J 9 bases, leaving 13 bases between the germline ends. The CDR3 DNA follows: TGTGCCAGTAGTATAGGCGCGGCGAGAGGTGAGCAGTTCTTC. Its translation is CASSIGAARGEQFF.

This clonotype occurred many times. The J gene is TRBJ1-6, the V gene TRBV10-3; D is unclear. The V end was cut by 0 bases, the J end by 5 bases, with 8 bases between. Germline V gives CDR1 ENHRY, CDR2 SYGVKD. The length of the CDR3 is 15 residues. CDR3 DNA: TGTGCCATCAGTGAGTCGGCAGCGGATAATTCACCCCTCCACTTT. Residues: CAISESAADNSPLHF.